At least ten counts were recorded for the clone carrying this TCR beta chain. The data were obtained in a study of T cells after yellow fever vaccination. Study context: Researchers used SMART-Seq v4 Ultra Low Input to prepare fractions that had low cell numbers.

Trimming shortened V by 1 base and J by 0 bases, and 4 bases separated the two germline ends. The CDR3 contains 12 residues. Germline V gene lookup returns CDR1 SQVTM and CDR2 ANQGSEA. Making TCR cDNA involved 5'RACE template switching, which added UMIs and a universal primer site. Each CDR3 protein gets one entry after TCRdb re-called the 5' RACE reads with MiXCR. The table has under 55,000 distinct CDR3 sequences, approximately 6.3% seen once. Study results and limitations: Post-booster reappearance was seen for most primary-vaccination clones (about 96% CD4, roughly 86% CD8). Peaking on day 5 versus 15, the secondary response was faster but weaker.

The gene calls are TRBV29-1 and TRBJ2-7; D unresolved. The sequence was obtained from a man aged 25 to 45 who received the YFV17D yellow fever vaccine. This specimen was CD8+ T cells not binding an NS4B(214-222) dextramer, sorted from PBMCs, taken 45 days after the yellow fever booster vaccination. The CDR3 loop is CSVEADSYEQYF. The CDR3 DNA reads TGCAGCGTTGAAGCCGACTCCTACGAGCAGTACTTC.